Below, 7 T cell receptor beta chains from the same sample are listed, as sequenced in a study of blood T cell repertoires in COVID-19. Only in-frame clones appear in the TCRdb table, and some are missing; sequencing was by immunoSEQ multiplex PCR. In the table there are approximately 210,000 clones, less than 90% of which are singletons. What was sequenced was peripheral blood. The receptors originated from an elderly woman with COVID-19, enrolled during active disease.

This clone was seen once. J is TRBJ2-7 and V is TRBV6-2 or TRBV6-3; 7 bases match TRBD2. The CDR3 has 16 amino acids. After removal of 5 bases from V and 3 bases from J, the junction contained 13 bases not matched to a gene. CDR1 and CDR2 from the germline V gene are MNHEY and SVGEGT. CDR3 amino acids: CASSPGGAGRGYEQYF. For the CDR3, the DNA is TGTGCCAGCAGTCCCGGCGGGGCAGGGAGGGGCTACGAGCAGTACTTC.

The gene calls are TRBV18 and TRBJ1-4; no definite D call. This CDR3 contains 13 residues. Germline CDR1 and CDR2: KGHSH and LQKENI. Trimming cost V 5 bases and J 0 bases, with 4 bases left between them. The CDR3 sequence: CASSSSTNEKLFF. Here the CDR3 DNA reads TGTGCCAGCTCATCTTCAACTAATGAAAAACTGTTTTTT.

V and J are TRBV18 and TRBJ1-2; the match to TRBD1 covers 8 bases. The CDR3 spans 16 residues. V lost 3 bases to trimming and J lost 8 bases; unmatched junction nucleotides: 14. In germline, CDR1 is KGHSH, CDR2 LQKENI. CDR3 nucleotide sequence: TGTGCCAGCTCACCGTGGACAGGGTCGGACTTAGGCGGCTACACCTTC. Translating gives CASSPWTGSDLGGYTF. Supplemented by reference TRBV18 and TRBJ1-2, the full variable domain reads NAGVMQNPRHLVRRRGQEARLRCSPMKGHSHVYWYRQLPEEGLKFMVYLQKENIIDESGMPKERFSAEFPKEGPSILRIQQVVRGDSAAYFCASSPWTGSDLGGYTFGSGTRLTVV.

J is TRBJ2-1 and V is TRBV7-3; TRBD2 aligns across 10 bases. The CDR3 sequence is 15 residues long. Germline V gives CDR1 SGHTA, CDR2 FQGTGA. J gave up 6 bases and V 4 bases, and 6 bases lay outside the gene matches. The CDR3 DNA follows: TGTGCCAGCAGCTCAAGCGGGGGGGTTTTCAATGAGCAGTTCTTC. As protein: CASSSSGGVFNEQFF.

The gene calls are TRBV9 and TRBJ2-5; TRBD2 aligns across 9 bases. J was trimmed by 4 bases and V by 4 bases; bases with no gene match: 8. Germline lookup yields CDR1 SGDLS and CDR2 YYNGEE. The CDR3 contains 15 residues. CDR3 bases: TGTGCCAGCAGCCCCCGTGGAGCGGGGGGAGAGACCCAGTACTTC. Translating gives CASSPRGAGGETQYF. Based on the CDR3 plus reference TRBV9 and TRBJ2-5, the full variable domain is DSGVTQTPKHLITATGQRVTLRCSPRSGDLSVYWYQQSLDQGLQFLIQYYNGEERAKGNILERFSAQQFPDLHSELNLSSLELGDSALYFCASSPRGAGGETQYFGPGTRLLVL.

The chain uses TRBV18 and TRBJ1-2; 9 bases agree with TRBD1. The CDR3 sequence is 18 residues long. Trimming took 2 bases from V and 0 from J; bases not matched to a gene: 10. Germline CDR1 KGHSH, CDR2 LQKENI. The CDR3 DNA is TGTGCCAGCTCACCAAGGGACAGGGTATCAGTGGCTAACTATGGCTACACCTTC. This sequence encodes CASSPRDRVSVANYGYTF.

The chain couples TRBV6-1 to TRBJ1-2, with D maybe TRBD1 (6 bases). The V end was cut by 3 bases, the J end by 0 bases, with 14 bases between. The CDR3 sequence is 16 residues long. CDR1 is MNHNS, CDR2 SASEGT, per germline. The CDR3 DNA sequence: TGTGCCAGCAGTGAGGGCAGGGGACGATCTAACTATGGCTACACCTTC. Translation: CASSEGRGRSNYGYTF.